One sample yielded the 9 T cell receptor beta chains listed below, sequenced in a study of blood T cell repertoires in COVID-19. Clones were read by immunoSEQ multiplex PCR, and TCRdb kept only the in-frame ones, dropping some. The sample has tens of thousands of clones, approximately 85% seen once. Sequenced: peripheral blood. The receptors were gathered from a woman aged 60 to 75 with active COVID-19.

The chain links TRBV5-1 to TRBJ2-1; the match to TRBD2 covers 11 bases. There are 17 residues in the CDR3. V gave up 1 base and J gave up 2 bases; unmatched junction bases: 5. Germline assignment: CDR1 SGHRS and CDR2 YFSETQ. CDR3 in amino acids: CASSLRGTSGTYNEQFF. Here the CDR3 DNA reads TGCGCCAGCAGCTTGAGGGGGACTAGCGGAACCTACAATGAGCAGTTCTTC.

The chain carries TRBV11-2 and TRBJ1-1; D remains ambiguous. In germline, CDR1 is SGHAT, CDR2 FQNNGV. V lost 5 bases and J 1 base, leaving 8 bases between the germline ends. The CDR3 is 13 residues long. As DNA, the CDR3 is TGTGCCAGCAGCCGACAAACGAACACTGAAGCTTTCTTT. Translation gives CASSRQTNTEAFF.

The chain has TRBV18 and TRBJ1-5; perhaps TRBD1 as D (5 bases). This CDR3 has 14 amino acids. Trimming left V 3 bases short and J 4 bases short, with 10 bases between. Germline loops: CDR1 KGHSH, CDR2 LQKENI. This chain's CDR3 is CASSPGGGNQPQHF. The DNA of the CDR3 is TGTGCCAGCTCACCGGGCGGGGGAAATCAGCCCCAGCATTTT.

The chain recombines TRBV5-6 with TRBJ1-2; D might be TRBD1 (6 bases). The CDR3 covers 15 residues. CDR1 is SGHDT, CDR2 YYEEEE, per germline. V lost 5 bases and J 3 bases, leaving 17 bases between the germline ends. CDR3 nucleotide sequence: TGTGCCAGCAGTCGGATGGGGGCGCCTTACTATGGCTACACCTTC. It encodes CASSRMGAPYYGYTF.

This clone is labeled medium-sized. CDR3 sequence reads: CASSPYTTGELFF. The CDR3 DNA reads as TGTGCCAGCTCACCATACACCACCGGGGAGCTGTTTTTT. This chain joins TRBV18 and TRBJ2-2; D is unresolved. The CDR3 loop spans 13 amino acids. Per germline, CDR1 KGHSH and CDR2 LQKENI. Deletions cut 2 bases from V and 4 bases from J, with 5 bases between.

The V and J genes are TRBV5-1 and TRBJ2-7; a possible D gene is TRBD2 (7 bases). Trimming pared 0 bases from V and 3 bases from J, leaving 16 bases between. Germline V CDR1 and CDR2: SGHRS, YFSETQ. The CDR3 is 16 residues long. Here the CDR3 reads CASSLVGGRADYEQYF. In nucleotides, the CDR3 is TGCGCCAGCAGCTTGGTAGGGGGGAGGGCTGACTACGAGCAGTACTTC.

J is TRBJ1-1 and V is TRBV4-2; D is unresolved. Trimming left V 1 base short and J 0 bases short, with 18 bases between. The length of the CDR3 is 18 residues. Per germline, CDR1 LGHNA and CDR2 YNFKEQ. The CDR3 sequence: CASSQAAQTLQLNTEAFF. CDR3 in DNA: TGTGCCAGCAGCCAAGCGGCACAGACGCTGCAACTGAACACTGAAGCTTTCTTT.

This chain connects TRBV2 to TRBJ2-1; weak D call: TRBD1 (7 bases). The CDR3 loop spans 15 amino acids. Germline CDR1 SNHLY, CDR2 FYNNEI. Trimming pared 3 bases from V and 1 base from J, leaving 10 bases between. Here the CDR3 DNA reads TGTGCCAGCAGTGAGACAGGGAGGTCCTACAATGAGCAGTTCTTC. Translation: CASSETGRSYNEQFF.

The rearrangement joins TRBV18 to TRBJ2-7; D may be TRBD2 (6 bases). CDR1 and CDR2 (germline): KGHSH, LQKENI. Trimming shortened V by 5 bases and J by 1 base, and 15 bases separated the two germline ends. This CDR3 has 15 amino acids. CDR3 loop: CASSARDSRSYEQYF. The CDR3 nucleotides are TGTGCCAGCTCAGCTCGGGACTCGAGATCCTACGAGCAGTACTTC.